Listed below are T cell receptor beta chains from one sample, sequenced in a study of GPR56 and killer-like receptors on CD4 memory cells. TCRdb reworked the reads into one entry per CDR3 protein, no DNA. Its table records about 3,000 distinct CDR3 sequences. The sequencing sample was made of memory CD4+ T cells from blood. Source of these receptors: a human donor in good health. Each CDR3 is given with its conserved first and last residue. Not every row has a clone size; where given, it reads once, few, many or a size class.

abundance | len | j_gene | v_gene | CDR3aa
large | 15 | TRBJ2-3 | TRBV6-2/TRBV6-3 | CASSLGEPSTDTQYF
NA | 16 | TRBJ1-1 | TRBV2 | CASSKRLDRVGTEAFF
NA | 18 | TRBJ2-1 | TRBV6-2/TRBV6-3 | CASSYPTGGGPSYNEQFF
NA | 15 | TRBJ1-1 | TRBV30 | CAWSKWGGADTEAFF
NA | 15 | TRBJ2-3 | TRBV6-1 | CASSWLAGATDTQYF
NA | 11 | TRBJ2-1 | TRBV20-1 | CSARQYNEQFF
medium-sized | 14 | TRBJ2-5 | TRBV7-2 | CASSFRLATETQYF
medium-sized | 16 | TRBJ2-1 | TRBV6-1 | CASSERGTSGYNEQFF
large | 16 | TRBJ2-5 | TRBV6-2/TRBV6-3 | CASRETSGATPRDQYF
NA | 12 | TRBJ1-1 | TRBV20-1 | CSASVGSAEAFF
NA | 12 | TRBJ1-1 | TRBV20-1 | CSARVGQGAAFF
NA | 13 | TRBJ1-1 | TRBV20-1 | CSARSQLGTEAFF
medium-sized | 15 | TRBJ1-1 | TRBV10-3 | CAISESTGRETEAFF
medium-sized | 13 | TRBJ1-5 | TRBV6-2/TRBV6-3 | CASREDRDQPQHF
large | 15 | TRBJ2-3 | TRBV10-3 | CAISAMGGGTDTQYF
medium-sized | 14 | TRBJ2-2 | TRBV7-2 | CASATRANTGELFF
NA | 14 | TRBJ2-3 | TRBV10-3 | CASTGTSGADTQYF
NA | 13 | TRBJ2-2 | TRBV20-1 | CSAMGTNTGELFF
NA | 15 | TRBJ1-1 | TRBV12-3/TRBV12-4 | CASTNQGALDTEAFF
NA | 15 | TRBJ2-1 | TRBV6-2/TRBV6-3 | CASTPTGGLRDEQFF
medium-sized | 14 | TRBJ2-1 | TRBV12-5 | CASGLARPDNEQFF
medium-sized | 17 | TRBJ2-1 | TRBV18 | CASSPMGTTITYNEQFF
NA | 17 | TRBJ2-1 | TRBV6-5 | CASRFIDPPGGYNEQFF
medium-sized | 14 | TRBJ1-1 | TRBV29-1 | CSVYRGGVNTEAFF
large | 14 | TRBJ2-3 | TRBV27 | CASSLYRSVDTQYF
NA | 14 | TRBJ2-5 | TRBV11-2 | CASSLQGRPETQYF
NA | 14 | TRBJ2-5 | TRBV4-2 | CASSQGGVGETQYF
medium-sized | 13 | TRBJ1-3 | TRBV29-1 | CSVEDRGRNTIYF
NA | 16 | TRBJ2-1 | TRBV6-2/TRBV6-3 | CASRETSGGFNNEQFF
NA | 15 | TRBJ2-3 | TRBV20-1 | CSARRTSGGSDTQYF
medium-sized | 17 | TRBJ2-3 | TRBV6-2/TRBV6-3 | CASSPGWSGGYTDTQYF
NA | 14 | TRBJ2-1 | TRBV20-1 | CSARGTGNVDEQFF
NA | 15 | TRBJ1-1 | TRBV7-2 | CASSNSGTENTEAFF
medium-sized | 12 | TRBJ2-1 | TRBV29-1 | CSVSGTGAPQFF
medium-sized | 13 | TRBJ1-1 | TRBV18 | CASSREGRTEAFF
NA | 14 | TRBJ2-7 | TRBV7-3 | CASSTGQKPYEQYF
NA | 16 | TRBJ1-1 | TRBV4-1 | CASSQDGTGGGTEAFF
medium-sized | 15 | TRBJ2-7 | TRBV5-4 | CASSSWTSGTYEQYF
NA | 13 | TRBJ2-5 | TRBV11-2 | CASERGGKETQYF
NA | 14 | TRBJ1-2 | TRBV20-1 | CSAREHRLGDGYTF
medium-sized | 15 | TRBJ2-5 | TRBV19 | CASSLQRGTLETQYF
NA | 15 | TRBJ2-3 | TRBV2 | CASSATSGDTDTQYF
NA | 17 | TRBJ2-3 | TRBV9 | CASSVGIGQGGTDTQYF
medium-sized | 14 | TRBJ1-2 | TRBV6-1 | CASSDRGQGYGYTF
medium-sized | 16 | TRBJ2-2 | TRBV19 | CASSAQGAPNTGELFF